This TCR beta chain originates from a study of cytomegalovirus exposure and HLA in healthy donors. The PCR contained 60 Vbeta and 13 Jbeta primers. Using immunoSEQ multiplex PCR, the repertoire was profiled, and TCRdb retains in-frame clones only, with some absent. Its listing shows some 120,000 clones. Turning to this clone: Its target is unknown.

Overall study results and limits: In terms of immune exposure information, only CMV serostatus was available.

From germline, CDR1 is SGHRS and CDR2 YFSETQ. This CDR3 contains 20 residues. V was pared by 0 bases and J by 2 bases, with 15 bases of the junction left unmatched. The V gene is TRBV5-1, the J gene TRBJ2-3, with 10 positions matching TRBD2. The sequence was obtained from a man in his forties or fifties in good health and CMV-seronegative. Sequenced: PBMCs. DNA for the CDR3: TGCGCCAGCAGCTTGGAGGTAGGGGGACTAGCGCCAGTTAACACAGATACGCAGTATTTT. Encoded protein: CASSLEVGGLAPVNTDTQYF.